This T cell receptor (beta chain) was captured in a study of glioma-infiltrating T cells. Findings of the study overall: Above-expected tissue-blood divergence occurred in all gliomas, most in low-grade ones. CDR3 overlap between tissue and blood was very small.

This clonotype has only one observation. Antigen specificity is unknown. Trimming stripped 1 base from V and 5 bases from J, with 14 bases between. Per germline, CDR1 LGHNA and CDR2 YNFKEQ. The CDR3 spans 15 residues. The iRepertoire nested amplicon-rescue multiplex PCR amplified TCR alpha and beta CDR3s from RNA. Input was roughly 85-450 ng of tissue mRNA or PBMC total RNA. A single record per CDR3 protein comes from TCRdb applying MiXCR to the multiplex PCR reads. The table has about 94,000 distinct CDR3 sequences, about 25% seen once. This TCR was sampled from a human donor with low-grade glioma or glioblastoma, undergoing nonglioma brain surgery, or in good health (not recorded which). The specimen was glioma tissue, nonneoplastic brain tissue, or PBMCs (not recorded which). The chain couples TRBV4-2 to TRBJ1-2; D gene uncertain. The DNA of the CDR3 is TGTGCCAGCAGCCAAGGCATGAGTGACCTATATGGCTACACCTTC. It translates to CASSQGMSDLYGYTF.